This T cell receptor beta chain came from a study of blood T cell repertoires in COVID-19. Data came from immunoSEQ multiplex PCR; TCRdb stores just in-frame clones and leaves some out. The sample has roughly 100,000 clones, around nine tenths seen once. The CDR3 length is 16 residues. Germline CDR1 reads LNHDA; CDR2 reads SQIVND (reference sequence). V lost 2 bases, J lost 0 bases, and 11 bases lay in between. The chain carries TRBV19 and TRBJ1-3; a possible D gene is TRBD1 (5 bases). Sequencing was carried out using peripheral blood. This TCR was sampled from a human donor in a cohort sampled during active COVID-19. CDR3 sequence: CASSIRQGFSGNTIYF. CDR3 sequence (DNA): TGTGCCAGTAGTATACGGCAGGGCTTCTCTGGAAACACCATATATTTT.